Listed below are T cell receptor beta chains from one sample, sequenced in a study of blood T cells in healthy people across ages. TCRdb recomputed calls from the 5' RACE reads with MiXCR, one row per CDR3 protein. This sample has some 760,000 distinct CDR3 sequences; just under 25% occur once, and the top ten carry 9.4%. These data are also associated with another study on T cells of mothers and their children.

The source material was blood. These receptor sequences come from a boy between 10 and 17 years old in good health. Both conserved end residues are part of each CDR3. A D gene is named only where the DNA matches it firmly. The size entry is marked missing in some rows and otherwise reads once, few, many or a size class.

D: NA; V: TRBV7-2; size: few; J: TRBJ1-5; DNA: TGTGCCAGCAGCTTAGTTACAGGGAACAATCAGCCCCAGCATTTT; CDR3: CASSLVTGNNQPQHF
D: TRBD2; V: TRBV20-1; size: few; J: TRBJ2-5; DNA: TGCAGTGCTGAAGCGGGGGGGGAGACCCAGTACTTC; CDR3: CSAEAGGETQYF
D: TRBD1; V: TRBV7-9; size: NA; J: TRBJ2-5; DNA: TGTGCCAGCTGGCGCCAGGGGGAAGTCCAAGAGACCCAGTACTTC; CDR3: CASWRQGEVQETQYF
D: NA; V: TRBV3-1; size: NA; J: TRBJ2-5; DNA: TGTGCCAGCAGCCAAGCGGGAAGAGAGACCCAGTACTTC; CDR3: CASSQAGRETQYF
D: NA; V: TRBV7-3; size: once; J: TRBJ2-1; DNA: TGTGCCAGCAGCTTATTGGGGTCAGACTCCTACAATGAGCAGTTCTTC; CDR3: CASSLLGSDSYNEQFF
D: NA; V: TRBV7-9; size: many; J: TRBJ2-1; DNA: TGTGCCAGCAGCTTAGGGACGGATGAGCAGTTCTTC; CDR3: CASSLGTDEQFF
D: NA; V: TRBV2; size: few; J: TRBJ1-6; DNA: TGTGCCAGCAGTGGTTTCGGGAATTCACCCCTCCACTTT; CDR3: CASSGFGNSPLHF
D: TRBD1; V: TRBV28; size: NA; J: TRBJ1-1; DNA: TGTGCCAGCAGTTTATGGGACGGACAGGGGAACACTGAAGCTTTCTTT; CDR3: CASSLWDGQGNTEAFF
D: NA; V: TRBV20-1; size: NA; J: TRBJ1-2; DNA: TGCAGTGCAGAGACAGACGCGAACTATGGCTACACCTTC; CDR3: CSAETDANYGYTF
D: NA; V: TRBV28; size: few; J: TRBJ2-1; DNA: TGTGCCAGCAGTTTAGGTGCAGGGGAGCAGTTCTTC; CDR3: CASSLGAGEQFF
D: NA; V: TRBV5-1; size: NA; J: TRBJ2-3; DNA: TGCGCCAGCAGCTCAGCCAGGGCGCAGAGGACAGATACGCAGTATTTT; CDR3: CASSSARAQRTDTQYF
D: NA; V: TRBV5-1; size: NA; J: TRBJ2-7; DNA: TGCGCCAGCAGCAACTACCGGGACTCGAGCTCCTACGAGCAGTACTTC; CDR3: CASSNYRDSSSYEQYF
D: NA; V: TRBV6-5; size: many; J: TRBJ2-5; DNA: TGTGCCAGCAGACCCGGAGGCGGAGAGACCCAGTACTTC; CDR3: CASRPGGGETQYF
D: NA; V: TRBV4-3; size: NA; J: TRBJ1-4; DNA: TGCGCCAGCAGCCAAGATAGGGTCGGAAGTGCAACTAATGAAAAACTGTTTTTT; CDR3: CASSQDRVGSATNEKLFF
D: NA; V: TRBV25-1; size: NA; J: TRBJ2-1; DNA: TGTGCCAGCAGGAGGGGTAGTGGGAACAATGAGCAGTTCTTC; CDR3: CASRRGSGNNEQFF
D: NA; V: TRBV7-2; size: few; J: TRBJ2-7; DNA: TGTGCCAGCAGCTTAGAGGTCTCTACCTACGAGCAGTACTTC; CDR3: CASSLEVSTYEQYF
D: NA; V: TRBV29-1; size: few; J: TRBJ2-7; DNA: TGCAGCGTTGAAGATTACAACGAGCAGTACTTC; CDR3: CSVEDYNEQYF
D: NA; V: TRBV29-1; size: NA; J: TRBJ2-4; DNA: TGCAGCGTTGCCTTGGACAGAAACATTCAGTGCTTC; CDR3: CSVALDRNIQCF
D: NA; V: TRBV7-8; size: once; J: TRBJ2-3; DNA: TGTGCCAGCAGCTTAATCGTCGGTCCATCGGAGTTGGGTACAGATACGCAGTATTTT; CDR3: CASSLIVGPSELGTDTQYF
D: NA; V: TRBV12-3/TRBV12-4; size: many; J: TRBJ2-7; DNA: TGTGCCAGCAGTCCTCAGGGGTTTGAGCAGTACTTC; CDR3: CASSPQGFEQYF
D: TRBD1; V: TRBV7-9; size: NA; J: TRBJ1-2; DNA: TGTGTCAGCAGCCAAGCGCCGACAGGGTTTAACTATGGCTACACCTTC; CDR3: CVSSQAPTGFNYGYTF
D: NA; V: TRBV7-8; size: few; J: TRBJ1-2; DNA: TGTGCCAGCAGCTTAACCGGCAGATCTAACTATGGCTACACCTTC; CDR3: CASSLTGRSNYGYTF
D: TRBD2; V: TRBV7-3; size: NA; J: TRBJ2-2; DNA: TGTGCCAGCAGCTTCGGACTAGCGGGAGCCGGGGAGCTGTTTTTT; CDR3: CASSFGLAGAGELFF
D: NA; V: TRBV5-6; size: few; J: TRBJ2-5; DNA: TGTGCCAGCAGCTCCAGGGGGGTTTCGACGAAAGAGACCCAGTACTTC; CDR3: CASSSRGVSTKETQYF
D: TRBD1; V: TRBV7-7; size: NA; J: TRBJ2-3; DNA: TGTGCTAGCAGCTCCGGACAGGCAGATACGCAGTATTTT; CDR3: CASSSGQADTQYF
D: NA; V: TRBV14; size: few; J: TRBJ1-2; DNA: TGTGCCAGCAATCTAGCTTCTAACTATGGCTACACCTTC; CDR3: CASNLASNYGYTF
D: NA; V: TRBV7-7; size: NA; J: TRBJ2-5; DNA: TGTGCTAGCAGCTTAGGTCGGACAGTGGGCCCCGCCACCCAGTACTTC; CDR3: CASSLGRTVGPATQYF
D: NA; V: TRBV6-1; size: NA; J: TRBJ2-3; DNA: TGTGCCAGCACTCAGGGGTCGGGCACAGATACGCAGTATTTT; CDR3: CASTQGSGTDTQYF
D: NA; V: TRBV5-6; size: few; J: TRBJ2-3; DNA: TGTGCCAGCAGCTCCCTCACGTCGCATACGCAGTATTTT; CDR3: CASSSLTSHTQYF
D: TRBD1; V: TRBV27; size: once; J: TRBJ1-2; DNA: TGTGCCAGCGCCGGGACAGGGACCTTCTATGGCTACACCTTC; CDR3: CASAGTGTFYGYTF
D: TRBD1; V: TRBV27; size: few; J: TRBJ1-4; DNA: TGTGCCAGCAGCCTGGGACAGCCGCTCGAAAAACTGTTTTTT; CDR3: CASSLGQPLEKLFF
D: NA; V: TRBV25-1; size: NA; J: TRBJ2-7; DNA: TGTGCCAGCAGTAAAGTCGACGAGCAGTACTTC; CDR3: CASSKVDEQYF
D: TRBD1; V: TRBV20-1; size: NA; J: TRBJ2-5; DNA: TGCAGTCCGCACAGGGGCGCACAAGAGACCCAGTACTTC; CDR3: CSPHRGAQETQYF
D: NA; V: TRBV7-2; size: NA; J: TRBJ1-1; DNA: TGTGCCAGCAGCTTGACGGTCGCTGAAGCTTTCTTT; CDR3: CASSLTVAEAFF
D: NA; V: TRBV25-1; size: many; J: TRBJ2-7; DNA: TGTGCCAGCAGTGACTTGTACGAGCAGTACTTC; CDR3: CASSDLYEQYF
D: NA; V: TRBV6-2/TRBV6-3; size: NA; J: TRBJ2-7; DNA: TGTGCCAGCAGCAGATACGGGACTGGGTTCCCAGCGGACTCCTACGAGCAGTACTTC; CDR3: CASSRYGTGFPADSYEQYF
D: NA; V: TRBV7-2; size: NA; J: TRBJ2-3; DNA: TGTGCCAGCAGCTTATGGTCTAGCACCTCAGATACGCAGTATTTT; CDR3: CASSLWSSTSDTQYF
D: NA; V: TRBV6-5; size: NA; J: TRBJ2-1; DNA: TGTGCCAGCTCGACCGTATACAATGAGCAGTTCTTC; CDR3: CASSTVYNEQFF
D: TRBD1; V: TRBV15; size: NA; J: TRBJ2-2; DNA: TGTGCCACCAGTAAGACAGGGGAAGGCACCGGGGAGCTGTTTTTT; CDR3: CATSKTGEGTGELFF
D: TRBD1; V: TRBV27; size: NA; J: TRBJ2-5; DNA: TGTGCCAGCAGTCTCCACCGGACAGGGGGGGAGACCCAGTACTTC; CDR3: CASSLHRTGGETQYF